The present T cell receptor (beta chain) was sequenced within a study of molecular identifiers for immune sequencing clone quantification. Study-wide points: With a barcode shared among identical TCR molecules, highly expanded clone sizes could be underestimated. Over 99% of effector molecules, but under 1% in naive cells, were held by clones with more than 20 RNA copies.

Each CDR3 protein gets one entry after TCRdb re-called the PCR reads with MiXCR. The sample lists 68,000 or so distinct CDR3 sequences; 15% to 20% were seen once. This clonotype has at least ten counts. Its cognate antigen is unknown. Germline V gene data show CDR1 as MNHEY and CDR2 as SMNVEV (reference sequence). The CDR3 length is 17 residues. Trimming shortened V by 0 bases and J by 2 bases, and 15 bases separated the two germline ends. This sequence was found in a human donor in good health. Some libraries in this study had Jurkat cell RNA spiked in. J is TRBJ2-3 and V is TRBV27, with D perhaps TRBD1 (5 bases). Sequencing was done on a sample of naive CD8+ T cells from blood, with Jurkat cell RNA spiked in. The subset was: FACS-sorted CD8+CD4-CCR7+CD45RA+ naive T cells. The CDR3 DNA sequence: TGTGCCAGCAGTTTATCGGGGTTCGACAGAACCACAGATACGCAGTATTTT. It encodes CASSLSGFDRTTDTQYF.